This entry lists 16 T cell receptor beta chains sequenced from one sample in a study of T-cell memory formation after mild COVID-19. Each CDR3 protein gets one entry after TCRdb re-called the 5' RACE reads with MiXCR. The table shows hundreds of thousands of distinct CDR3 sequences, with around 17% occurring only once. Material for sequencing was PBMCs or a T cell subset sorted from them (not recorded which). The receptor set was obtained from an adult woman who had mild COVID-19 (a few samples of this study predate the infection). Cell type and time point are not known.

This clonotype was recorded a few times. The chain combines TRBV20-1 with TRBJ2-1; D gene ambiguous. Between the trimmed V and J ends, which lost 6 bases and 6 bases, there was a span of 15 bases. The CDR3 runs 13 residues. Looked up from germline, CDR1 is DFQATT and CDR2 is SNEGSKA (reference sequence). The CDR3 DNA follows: TGCAGTGCCATCCCCTATAGCAGCAATGAGCAGTTCTTC. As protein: CSAIPYSSNEQFF.

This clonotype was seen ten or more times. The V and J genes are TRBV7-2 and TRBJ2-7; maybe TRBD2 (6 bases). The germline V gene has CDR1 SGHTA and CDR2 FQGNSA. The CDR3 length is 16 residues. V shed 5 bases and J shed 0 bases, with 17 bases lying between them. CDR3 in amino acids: CASSRKGGGSSYEQYF. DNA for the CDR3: TGTGCCAGCAGCCGAAAAGGTGGGGGGAGCTCCTACGAGCAGTACTTC.

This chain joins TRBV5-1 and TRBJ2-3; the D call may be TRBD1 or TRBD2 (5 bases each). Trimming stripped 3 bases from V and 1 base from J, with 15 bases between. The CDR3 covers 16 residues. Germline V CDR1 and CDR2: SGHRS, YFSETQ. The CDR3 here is CASSSRFGDGTDTQYF. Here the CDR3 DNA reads TGCGCCAGCAGCTCACGGTTTGGGGACGGCACAGATACGCAGTATTTT.

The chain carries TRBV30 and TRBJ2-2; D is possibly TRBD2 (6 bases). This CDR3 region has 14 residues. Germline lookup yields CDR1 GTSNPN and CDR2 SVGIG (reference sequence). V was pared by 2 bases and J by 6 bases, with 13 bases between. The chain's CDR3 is CAWSIREFAGELFF. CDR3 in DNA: TGTGCCTGGAGTATACGGGAGTTTGCCGGGGAGCTGTTTTTT.

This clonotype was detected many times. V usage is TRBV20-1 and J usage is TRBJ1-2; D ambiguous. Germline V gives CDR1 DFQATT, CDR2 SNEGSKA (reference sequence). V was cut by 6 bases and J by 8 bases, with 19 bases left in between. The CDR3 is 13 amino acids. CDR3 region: CSAPLSGSWGYTF. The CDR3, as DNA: TGCAGTGCCCCCCTCTCCGGGTCTTGGGGCTACACCTTC.

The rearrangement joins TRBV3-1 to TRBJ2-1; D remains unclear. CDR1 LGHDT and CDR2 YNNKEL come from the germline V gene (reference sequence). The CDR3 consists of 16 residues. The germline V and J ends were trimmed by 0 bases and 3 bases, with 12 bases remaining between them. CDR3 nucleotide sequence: TGTGCCAGCAGCCAAGATTTCCAGGTACACTACAATGAGCAGTTCTTC. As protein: CASSQDFQVHYNEQFF.

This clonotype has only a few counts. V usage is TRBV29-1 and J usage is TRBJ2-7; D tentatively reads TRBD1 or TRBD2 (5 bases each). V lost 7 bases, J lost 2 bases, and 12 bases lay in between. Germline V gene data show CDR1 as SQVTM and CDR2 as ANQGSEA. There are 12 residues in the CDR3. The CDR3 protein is CSGWDGPYEQYF. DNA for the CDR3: TGCAGCGGGTGGGACGGACCCTACGAGCAGTACTTC.

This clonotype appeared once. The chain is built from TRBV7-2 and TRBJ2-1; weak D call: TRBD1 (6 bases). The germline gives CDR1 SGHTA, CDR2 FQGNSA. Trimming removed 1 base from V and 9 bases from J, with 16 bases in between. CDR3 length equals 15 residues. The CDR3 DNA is TGTGCCAGCAGCTTAGGCGGCTTTGGGGGCGGTGAGCAGTTCTTC. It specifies CASSLGGFGGGEQFF. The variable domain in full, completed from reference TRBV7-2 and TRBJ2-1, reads GAGVSQSPSNKVTEKGKDVELRCDPISGHTALYWYRQSLGQGLEFLIYFQGNSAPDKSGLPSDRFSAERTGGSVSTLTIQRTQQEDSAVYLCASSLGGFGGGEQFFGPGTRLTVL.

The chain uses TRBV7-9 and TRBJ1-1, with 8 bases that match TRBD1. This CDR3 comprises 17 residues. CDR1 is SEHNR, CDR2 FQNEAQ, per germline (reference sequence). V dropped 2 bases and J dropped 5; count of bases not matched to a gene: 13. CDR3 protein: CASSLSRTGSLRTEAFF. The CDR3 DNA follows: TGTGCCAGCAGCTTATCCCGGACAGGGTCGCTTAGGACTGAAGCTTTCTTT.

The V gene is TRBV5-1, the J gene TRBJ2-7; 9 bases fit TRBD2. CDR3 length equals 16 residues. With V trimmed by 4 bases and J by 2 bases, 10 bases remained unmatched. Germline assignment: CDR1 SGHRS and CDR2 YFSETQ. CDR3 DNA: TGCGCCAGCAGCAACTTTACTAGCGGGCCCCCCTACGAGCAGTACTTC. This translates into CASSNFTSGPPYEQYF.

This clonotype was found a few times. CDR3 DNA: TGTGCCAGCAGCCCCACAGCAGCTGAAGGCAATGAGCAGTTCTTC. This gives the protein CASSPTAAEGNEQFF. V is TRBV7-3 and J is TRBJ2-1, with D uncertain. CDR1 and CDR2 (germline): SGHTA, FQGTGA. V lost 5 bases to trimming and J lost 6 bases, with 17 bases between them. This CDR3 is 15 amino acids long.

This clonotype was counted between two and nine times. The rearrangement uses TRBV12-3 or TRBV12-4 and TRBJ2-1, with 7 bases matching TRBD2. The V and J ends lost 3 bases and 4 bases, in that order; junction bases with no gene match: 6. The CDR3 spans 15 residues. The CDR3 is CASSFRLADYNEQFF. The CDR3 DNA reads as TGTGCCAGCAGTTTTCGCCTAGCGGATTACAATGAGCAGTTCTTC.

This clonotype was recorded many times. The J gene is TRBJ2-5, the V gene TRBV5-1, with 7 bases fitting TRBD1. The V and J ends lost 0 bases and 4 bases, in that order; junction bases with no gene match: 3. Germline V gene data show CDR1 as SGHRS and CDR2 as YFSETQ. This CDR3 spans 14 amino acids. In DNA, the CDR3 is TGCGCCAGCAGCTTGGCTGGACAGGTAGAGACCCAGTACTTC. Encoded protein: CASSLAGQVETQYF.

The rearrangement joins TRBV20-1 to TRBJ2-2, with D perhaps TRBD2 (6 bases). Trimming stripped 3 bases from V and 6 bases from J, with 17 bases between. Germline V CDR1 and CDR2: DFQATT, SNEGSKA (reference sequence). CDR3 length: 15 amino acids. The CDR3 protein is CSARFRSWGAGELFF. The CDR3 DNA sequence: TGCAGTGCTAGGTTTAGGAGTTGGGGGGCCGGGGAGCTGTTTTTT.

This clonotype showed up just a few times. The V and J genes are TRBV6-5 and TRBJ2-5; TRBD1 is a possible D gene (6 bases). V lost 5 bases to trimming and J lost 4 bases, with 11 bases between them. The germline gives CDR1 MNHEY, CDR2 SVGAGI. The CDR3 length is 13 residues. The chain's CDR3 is CASSDMTGETQYF. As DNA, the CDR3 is TGTGCCAGCAGTGACATGACAGGAGAGACCCAGTACTTC.

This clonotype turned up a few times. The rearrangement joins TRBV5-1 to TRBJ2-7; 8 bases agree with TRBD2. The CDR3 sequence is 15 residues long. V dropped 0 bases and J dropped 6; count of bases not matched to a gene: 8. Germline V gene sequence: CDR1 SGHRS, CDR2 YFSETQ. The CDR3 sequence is CASSLELGLVVEQYF. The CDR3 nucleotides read TGCGCCAGCAGCTTGGAGTTGGGACTAGTAGTCGAGCAGTACTTC.